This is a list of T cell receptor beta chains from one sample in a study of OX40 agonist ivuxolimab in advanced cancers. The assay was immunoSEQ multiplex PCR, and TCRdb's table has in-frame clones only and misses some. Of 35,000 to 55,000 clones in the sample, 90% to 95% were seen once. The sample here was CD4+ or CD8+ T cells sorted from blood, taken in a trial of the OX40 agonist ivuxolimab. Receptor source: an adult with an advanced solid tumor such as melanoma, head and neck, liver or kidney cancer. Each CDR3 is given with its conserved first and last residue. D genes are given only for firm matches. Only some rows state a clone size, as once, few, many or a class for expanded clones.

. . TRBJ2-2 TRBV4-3 TGCGCCAGCAGCCGCCAAGGGGTGACCGGGGAGCTGTTTTTT CASSRQGVTGELFF
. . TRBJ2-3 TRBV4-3 TGCGCCAGCAGCCAAGATAGGGCCGGCTACGGCACAGATACGCAGTATTTT CASSQDRAGYGTDTQYF
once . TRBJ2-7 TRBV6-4 TGTGCCAGCAGTGACGCCCAAGATAGGTCCTACGAGCAGTACTTC CASSDAQDRSYEQYF
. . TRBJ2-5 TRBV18 TGTGCCAGCTCACCACCGATCGAGAGTGGCAGTCGATACCAAGAGACCCAGTACTTC CASSPPIESGSRYQETQYF
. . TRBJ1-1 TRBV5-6 TGTGCCAGCAGTCCAGAGGGCACTGAAGCTTTCTTT CASSPEGTEAFF
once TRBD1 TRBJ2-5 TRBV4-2 TGTGCCAGCAGCACCCAGACAGGGGGGGAGACCCAGTACTTC CASSTQTGGETQYF
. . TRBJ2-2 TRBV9 TGTGCCAGCAGGGACAGCTTCGGGGAGCTGTTTTTT CASRDSFGELFF
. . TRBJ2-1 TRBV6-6 TGTGCCAGCAGTTACAGAAGGGGTGAGCAGTTCTTC CASSYRRGEQFF
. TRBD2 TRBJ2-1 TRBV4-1 TGCGCCAGCAGCCCTAGCGGGAGGGTGAATGAGCAGTTCTTC CASSPSGRVNEQFF
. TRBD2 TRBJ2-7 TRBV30 TGTGCCTGGAGTGTACGACTAGCGGGAGCTACCGAGCAGTACTTC CAWSVRLAGATEQYF
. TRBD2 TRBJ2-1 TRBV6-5 TGTGCCAGCAGTTACGGACTAGCCCTGAGACACAATGAGCAGTTCTTC CASSYGLALRHNEQFF
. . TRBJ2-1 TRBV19 TGTGCCAGTAGTATAGTAGGGACCTATAACAATGAGCAGTTCTTC CASSIVGTYNNEQFF
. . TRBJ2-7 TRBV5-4 TGTGCCAGCAGCTTGGCCGGGGCCCCCTACGAGCAGTACTTC CASSLAGAPYEQYF
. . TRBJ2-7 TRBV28 TGTGCCAGCAGTTTAGGGGGATACGAGCAGTACTTC CASSLGGYEQYF
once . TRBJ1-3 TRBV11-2 TGTGCCAGCAGCTTGTATCTCGACAGCGGAAACACCATATATTTT CASSLYLDSGNTIYF
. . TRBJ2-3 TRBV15 TGTGCCACCACCGCCCCGGGGAGCACAGATACGCAGTATTTT CATTAPGSTDTQYF